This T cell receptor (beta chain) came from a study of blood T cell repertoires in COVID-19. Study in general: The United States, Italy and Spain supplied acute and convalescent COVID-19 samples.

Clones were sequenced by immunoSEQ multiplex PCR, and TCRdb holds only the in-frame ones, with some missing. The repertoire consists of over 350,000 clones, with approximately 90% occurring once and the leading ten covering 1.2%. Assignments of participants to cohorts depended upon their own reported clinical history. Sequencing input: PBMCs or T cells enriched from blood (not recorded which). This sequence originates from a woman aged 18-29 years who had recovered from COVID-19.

CDR3 in amino acids: CASSPSGSRTLYHGYTF. DNA of the CDR3: TGTGCCAGCAGCCCCTCCGGGTCTCGGACTCTATATCATGGCTACACCTTC. The rearrangement links TRBV7-8 to TRBJ1-2; D gene ambiguous. V lost 5 bases, J lost 6 bases, and 25 bases lay in between. The CDR3 is 17 amino acids. CDR1 is SGHVS and CDR2 is FQNEAQ in the germline V gene. Combining the CDR3 with reference TRBV7-8 and TRBJ1-2 gives the whole variable domain GAGVSQSPRYKVAKRGQDVALRCDPISGHVSLFWYQQALGQGPEFLTYFQNEAQLDKSGLPSDRFFAERPEGSVSTLKIQRTQQEDSAVYLCASSPSGSRTLYHGYTFGSGTRLTVV.